Listed below are T cell receptor beta chains from one sample, sequenced in a study of blood T cell repertoires in COVID-19. Sequenced by immunoSEQ multiplex PCR; TCRdb stores in-frame clones only, minus some. The sample includes around 310,000 clones, about 91% seen only once; the top ten take approximately 9.4%. Source material: PBMCs or T cells enriched from blood (not recorded which). These receptors were obtained from a woman in her thirties or forties who had recovered from COVID-19. CDR3s include the opening cysteine and the closing phenylalanine or tryptophan. The D gene is left open where the match is weak. Rows may omit the clone size; those that give it use once, few, many or a size class.

d_call clone_size j_call v_call cdr3_nt cdr3_aa
TRBD2 . TRBJ2-1 TRBV4-1 TGCGCCAGCAGCCAAGCAACTCTGGGACTAGCGGTCTACAATGAGCAGTTCTTC CASSQATLGLAVYNEQFF
TRBD1 . TRBJ1-6 TRBV12-3/TRBV12-4 TGTGCCAGCAGTTCAACAGGGGGTTCACCCCTCCACTTT CASSSTGGSPLHF
. . TRBJ2-7 TRBV7-9 TGTGCCAGCAGCTTAGGAGGAGGCGGGAAAGGGTACGAGCAGTACTTC CASSLGGGGKGYEQYF
TRBD1 few TRBJ2-7 TRBV6-5 TGTGCCAGCAGTTCGGGACAGCGATACGAGCAGTACTTC CASSSGQRYEQYF
. . TRBJ1-2 TRBV7-6 TGTGCCAGCAGCCCAGATATAAACTATGGCTACACCTTC CASSPDINYGYTF
TRBD1 once TRBJ1-3 TRBV24-1 TGTGCCACCAGTGACCAGACAGGGGGTAGGAGAAACACCATATATTTT CATSDQTGGRRNTIYF
. . TRBJ2-5 TRBV5-4 TGTGCCAGCAGCTCCCGATGGAGCGCGGAGACCCAGTACTTC CASSSRWSAETQYF
. . TRBJ1-1 TRBV9 TGTGCCAGCAGCGTAGCAACAGGGCAGGCTGAAGCTTTCTTT CASSVATGQAEAFF
. . TRBJ1-5 TRBV11-3 TGTGCCAGCAGCTTCCACAGGGTCTATAGCAATCAGCCCCAGCATTTT CASSFHRVYSNQPQHF
. . TRBJ2-2 TRBV29-1 TGCAGCGTTCAACCAGACAGGAACACCGGGGAGCTGTTTTTT CSVQPDRNTGELFF
. . TRBJ1-2 TRBV7-9 TGTGCCAGCAGCTCCCGTAAGGCGGAGCACTATGGCTACACCTTC CASSSRKAEHYGYTF
. . TRBJ2-7 TRBV5-1 TGCGCCAGCAGCTTGAGACTAGACGGCTACGAGCAGTACTTC CASSLRLDGYEQYF
. . TRBJ2-5 TRBV27 TGTGCCAGCAGTCCCACAGGCTGGGAGACCCAGTACTTC CASSPTGWETQYF
TRBD1 . TRBJ2-7 TRBV30 TGTGCCTGGAGTCCCGGGACAGGGGGCTGGGAGCAGTACTTC CAWSPGTGGWEQYF
. . TRBJ1-1 TRBV11-1 TGTGCCAGCAGCACAGCACGGGGTGGAACTGAAGCTTTCTTT CASSTARGGTEAFF
TRBD2 . TRBJ2-3 TRBV7-2 TGTGCCAGCAGCATAGCGGGGGGGGTTACGCAGTATTTT CASSIAGGVTQYF
. . TRBJ2-2 TRBV3-1/TRBV3-2 TGTGCCAGCAGCCAAGGGTCTGAGGGCGGGGAGCTGTTTTTT CASSQGSEGGELFF
TRBD2 . TRBJ2-7 TRBV10-1 TGCGCCAGCAGTGCTAGCGGGGGGCTTCGGGACGAGCAGTACTTC CASSASGGLRDEQYF
TRBD2 once TRBJ2-1 TRBV7-2 TGTGCCAGCAGCTTCCAGAGGGTGCTAGCGGGAGTGGGTGAGCAGTTCTTC CASSFQRVLAGVGEQFF
. once TRBJ1-4 TRBV18 TGTGCCAGCTCACCACAGGGGTTGGACAATGAAAAACTGTTTTTT CASSPQGLDNEKLFF
TRBD1 . TRBJ2-7 TRBV7-9 TGTGCCAGCAGCTTCGGACAGGGCGAGCAGTACTTC CASSFGQGEQYF
. . TRBJ2-2 TRBV6-1 TGTGCCAGCAGTGCGATCGGGGGGCGACTAGAAAATGGGGAGCTGTTTTTT CASSAIGGRLENGELFF
TRBD2 . TRBJ2-3 TRBV11-2 TGTGCCAGCAGCGACGGACTAGCGGGAGGTACAGATACGCAGTATTTT CASSDGLAGGTDTQYF
TRBD2 . TRBJ2-7 TRBV4-1 TGCGCCAGCAGTTTCAACCCGGGAGGGTACTTCGAGCAGTACTTC CASSFNPGGYFEQYF
TRBD1 . TRBJ2-7 TRBV6-2/TRBV6-3 TGTGCCAGCAGTTGGACAGGGGGTTACGAGCAGTACTTC CASSWTGGYEQYF
. . TRBJ1-1 TRBV7-3 TGTGCCAGCAGCTTACAGGGAGGGATGAACACTGAAGCTTTCTTT CASSLQGGMNTEAFF
TRBD1 . TRBJ2-1 TRBV10-3 TGTGCCACTCTGGACAGGGGCGGCAATGAGCAGTTCTTC CATLDRGGNEQFF
TRBD2 . TRBJ2-3 TRBV19 TGTGCCTCCGGGAGGGCTAGCGGGGGAGCCACAGATACGCAGTATTTT CASGRASGGATDTQYF
TRBD1 . TRBJ1-1 TRBV29-1 TGCAGCGCAGAACAGGGGACGAAGGCTTTCTTT CSAEQGTKAFF
TRBD1 . TRBJ1-2 TRBV27 TGTGCCAGCAGTTTAATTCTAGGAACAGGGGACCCTAACTATGGCTACACCTTC CASSLILGTGDPNYGYTF
. few TRBJ2-1 TRBV7-2 TGTGCCAGCAGCCCTGACAGCAGCTCCTACAATGAGCAGTTCTTC CASSPDSSSYNEQFF
. . TRBJ1-2 TRBV6-5 TGTGCCAGCAGTTTCGGGGAGTACTATGGCTACACCTTC CASSFGEYYGYTF
TRBD2 . TRBJ2-5 TRBV7-9 TGTGCCAGCAGCCCGCAAAGCGGGAGGGAGACCCAGTACTTC CASSPQSGRETQYF
TRBD2 . TRBJ2-5 TRBV2 TGTGCCAGCAGTGGACTAGCTCGGGTAGAGACCCAGTACTTC CASSGLARVETQYF
. . TRBJ1-6 TRBV18 TGTGCCAGCTCACTCCTACCATTTGAGACAGACTCTTCACCCCTCCACTTT CASSLLPFETDSSPLHF
. . TRBJ2-2 TRBV7-8 TGTGCCAGCAGCCTCCGCGGCGGGGAGCTGTTTTTT CASSLRGGELFF
. . TRBJ2-1 TRBV5-1 TGCGCCAGCAGCTTGGTCCTCAGGGTTGGTTTCAATGAGCAGTTCTTC CASSLVLRVGFNEQFF
TRBD1 . TRBJ2-1 TRBV7-2 TGTGCCAGCAGCTTGGGGACAGGGAGCTACAATGAGCAGTTCTTC CASSLGTGSYNEQFF
. . TRBJ2-7 TRBV13 TGTGCCAGCAGCTTAGAACCGGACAATCCTACCTACGAGCAGTACTTC CASSLEPDNPTYEQYF
TRBD1 . TRBJ1-2 TRBV18 TGTGCCAGCTCACCCCCAGGGGGCTATGGCTACACCTTC CASSPPGGYGYTF
. . TRBJ1-5 TRBV18 TGTGCCAGCTCACCACCCCTTGTTCCCGAGCCCCAGCATTTT CASSPPLVPEPQHF
. . TRBJ2-1 TRBV5-1 TGCGCCAGCAGCTTGGATCAGGGGACCTACAATGAGCAGTTCTTC CASSLDQGTYNEQFF
TRBD2 . TRBJ2-3 TRBV3-1/TRBV3-2 TGTGCCAGCAGCGGACCCCGACTAGCGGGAGTGGATACGCAGTATTTT CASSGPRLAGVDTQYF
. . TRBJ2-2 TRBV6-6 TGTGCCAGCAGTTTAGGACGGGGGAGCACCGGGGAGCTGTTTTTT CASSLGRGSTGELFF
. . TRBJ2-3 TRBV29-1 TGCAGCGTCTCGAACAGGGCAGATACGCAGTATTTT CSVSNRADTQYF
. . TRBJ1-5 TRBV20-1 TGCAGTGCTAGTTCCTATAGCAATCAGCCCCAGCATTTT CSASSYSNQPQHF
TRBD2 . TRBJ2-1 TRBV9 TGTGCCAGCAGCCTTACTAGCGGGAGTCTGGATGAGCAGTTCTTC CASSLTSGSLDEQFF
TRBD2 . TRBJ2-7 TRBV5-1 TGCGCCAGCAGCTCCGGGACTAGCGGGGGTGTTTACGAGCAGTACTTC CASSSGTSGGVYEQYF
TRBD2 . TRBJ2-7 TRBV7-2 TGTGCCAGCAGCGCCCGACTAGCGGGGTACGAGCAGTACTTC CASSARLAGYEQYF